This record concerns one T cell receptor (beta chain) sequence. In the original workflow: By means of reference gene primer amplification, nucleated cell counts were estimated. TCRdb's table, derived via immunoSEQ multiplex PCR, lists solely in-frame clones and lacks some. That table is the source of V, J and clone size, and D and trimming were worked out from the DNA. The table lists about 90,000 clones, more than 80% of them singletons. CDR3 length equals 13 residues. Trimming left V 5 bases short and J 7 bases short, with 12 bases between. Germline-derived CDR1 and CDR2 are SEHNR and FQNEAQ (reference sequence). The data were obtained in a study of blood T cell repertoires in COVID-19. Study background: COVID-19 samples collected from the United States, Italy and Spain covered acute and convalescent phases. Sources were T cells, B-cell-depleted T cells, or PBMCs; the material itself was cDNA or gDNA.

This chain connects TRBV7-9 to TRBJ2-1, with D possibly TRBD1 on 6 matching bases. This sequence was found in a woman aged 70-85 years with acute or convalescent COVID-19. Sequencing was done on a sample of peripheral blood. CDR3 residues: CASSATGLNEQFF. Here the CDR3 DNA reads TGTGCCAGCAGCGCCACAGGGTTGAATGAGCAGTTCTTC.